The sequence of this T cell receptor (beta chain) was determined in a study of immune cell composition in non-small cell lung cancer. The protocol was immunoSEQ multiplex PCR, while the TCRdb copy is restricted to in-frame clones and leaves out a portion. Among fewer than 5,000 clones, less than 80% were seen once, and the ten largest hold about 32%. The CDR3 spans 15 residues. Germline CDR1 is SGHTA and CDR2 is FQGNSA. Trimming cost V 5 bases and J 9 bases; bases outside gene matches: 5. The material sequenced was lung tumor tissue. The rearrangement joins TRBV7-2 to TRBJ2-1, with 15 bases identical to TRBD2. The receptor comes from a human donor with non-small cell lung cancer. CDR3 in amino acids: CASSGGLAGGGEQFF. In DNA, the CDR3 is TGTGCCAGCAGCGGAGGACTAGCGGGAGGGGGTGAGCAGTTCTTC.